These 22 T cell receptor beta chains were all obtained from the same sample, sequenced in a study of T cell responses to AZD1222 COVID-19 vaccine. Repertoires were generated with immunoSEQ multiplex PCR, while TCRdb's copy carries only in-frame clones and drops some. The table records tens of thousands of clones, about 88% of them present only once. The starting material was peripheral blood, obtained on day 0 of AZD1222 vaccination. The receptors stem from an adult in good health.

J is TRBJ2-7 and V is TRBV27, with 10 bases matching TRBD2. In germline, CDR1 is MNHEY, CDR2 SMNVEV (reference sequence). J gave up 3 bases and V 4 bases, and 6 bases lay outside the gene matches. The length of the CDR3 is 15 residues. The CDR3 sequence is CASSYHPSGSYEQYF. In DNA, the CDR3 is TGTGCCAGCAGTTATCATCCTAGCGGGAGCTACGAGCAGTACTTC.

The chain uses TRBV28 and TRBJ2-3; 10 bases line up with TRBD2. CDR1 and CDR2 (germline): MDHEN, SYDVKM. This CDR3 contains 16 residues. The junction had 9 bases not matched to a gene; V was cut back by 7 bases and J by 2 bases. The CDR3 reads CASKLSGRAFTDTQYF. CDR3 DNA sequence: TGTGCCAGCAAATTAAGCGGGAGGGCCTTCACAGATACGCAGTATTTT.

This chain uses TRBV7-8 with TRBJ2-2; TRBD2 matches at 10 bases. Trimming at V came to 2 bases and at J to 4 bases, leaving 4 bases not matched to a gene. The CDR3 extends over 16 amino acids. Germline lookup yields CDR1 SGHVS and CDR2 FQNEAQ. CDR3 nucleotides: TGTGCCAGCAGCTTATTTACTAGCGGGATCACCGGGGAGCTGTTTTTT. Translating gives CASSLFTSGITGELFF.

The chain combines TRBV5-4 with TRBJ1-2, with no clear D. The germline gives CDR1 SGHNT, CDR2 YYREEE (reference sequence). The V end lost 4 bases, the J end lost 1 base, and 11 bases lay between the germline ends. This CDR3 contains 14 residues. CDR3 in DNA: TGTGCCAGCAGCCCCCCAGCGGTTAACTATGGCTACACCTTC. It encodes CASSPPAVNYGYTF.

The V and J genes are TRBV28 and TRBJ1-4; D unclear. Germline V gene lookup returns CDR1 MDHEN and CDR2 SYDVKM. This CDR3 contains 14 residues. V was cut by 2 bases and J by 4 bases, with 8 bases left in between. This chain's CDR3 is CASSLVYINEKLFF. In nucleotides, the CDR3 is TGTGCCAGCAGTTTAGTGTATATTAATGAAAAACTGTTTTTT.

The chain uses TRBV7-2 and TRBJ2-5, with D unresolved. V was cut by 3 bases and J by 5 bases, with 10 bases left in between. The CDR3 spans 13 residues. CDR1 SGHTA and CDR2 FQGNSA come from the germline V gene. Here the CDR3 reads CASSFTLGETQYF. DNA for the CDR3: TGTGCCAGCAGCTTTACCCTGGGGGAGACCCAGTACTTC.

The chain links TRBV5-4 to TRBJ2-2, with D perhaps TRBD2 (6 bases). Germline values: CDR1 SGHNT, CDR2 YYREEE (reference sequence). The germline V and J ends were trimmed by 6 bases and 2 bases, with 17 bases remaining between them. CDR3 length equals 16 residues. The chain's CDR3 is CASTLGGTSNTGELFF. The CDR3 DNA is TGTGCCAGCACCCTTGGGGGGACTTCTAACACCGGGGAGCTGTTTTTT.

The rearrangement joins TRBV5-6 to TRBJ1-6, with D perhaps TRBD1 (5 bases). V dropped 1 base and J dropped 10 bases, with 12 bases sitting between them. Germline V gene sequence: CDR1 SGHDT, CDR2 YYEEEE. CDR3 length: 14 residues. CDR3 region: CASSLMRRGSPLHF. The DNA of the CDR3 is TGTGCCAGCAGCTTGATGAGGCGGGGGTCACCCCTCCACTTT.

The CDR3 here is CSVDDGSNTEAFF. CDR3 DNA: TGCAGCGTAGACGACGGATCGAACACTGAAGCTTTCTTT. J is TRBJ1-1 and V is TRBV29-1; D remains ambiguous. The CDR3 has 13 residues. Germline CDR1 SQVTM, CDR2 ANQGSEA. V dropped 6 bases and J dropped 1 base, with 12 bases sitting between them.

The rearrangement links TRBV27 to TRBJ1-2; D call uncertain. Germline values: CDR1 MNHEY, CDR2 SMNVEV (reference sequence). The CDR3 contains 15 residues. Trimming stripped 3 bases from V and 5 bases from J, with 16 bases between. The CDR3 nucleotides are TGTGCCAGCAGTTTGGTTGGAGGGTATCGGTATGGCTACACCTTC. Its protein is CASSLVGGYRYGYTF.

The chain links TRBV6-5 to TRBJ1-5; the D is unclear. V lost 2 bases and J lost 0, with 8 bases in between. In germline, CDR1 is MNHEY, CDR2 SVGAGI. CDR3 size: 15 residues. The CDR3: CASSYDHYSNQPQHF. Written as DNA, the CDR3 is TGTGCCAGCAGTTACGACCACTATAGCAATCAGCCCCAGCATTTT.

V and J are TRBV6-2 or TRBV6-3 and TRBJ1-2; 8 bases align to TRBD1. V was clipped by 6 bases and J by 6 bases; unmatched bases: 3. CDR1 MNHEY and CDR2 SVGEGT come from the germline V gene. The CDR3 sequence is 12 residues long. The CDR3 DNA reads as TGTGCCAGCAGCCAGGGGGCGCATGGCTACACCTTC. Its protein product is CASSQGAHGYTF.

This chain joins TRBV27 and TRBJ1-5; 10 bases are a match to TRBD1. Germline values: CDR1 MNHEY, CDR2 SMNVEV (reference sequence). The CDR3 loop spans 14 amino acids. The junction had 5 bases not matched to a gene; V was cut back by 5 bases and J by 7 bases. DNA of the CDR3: TGTGCCAGCAGTAAAGGACAGGGGGAACAGCCCCAGCATTTT. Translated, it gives CASSKGQGEQPQHF.

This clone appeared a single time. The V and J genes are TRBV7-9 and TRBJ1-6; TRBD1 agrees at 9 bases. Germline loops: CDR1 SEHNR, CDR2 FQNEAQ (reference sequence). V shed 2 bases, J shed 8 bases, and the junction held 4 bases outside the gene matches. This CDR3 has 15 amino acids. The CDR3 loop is CASSLWTGEDSPLHF. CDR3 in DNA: TGTGCCAGCAGCTTATGGACAGGGGAGGATTCACCCCTCCACTTT.

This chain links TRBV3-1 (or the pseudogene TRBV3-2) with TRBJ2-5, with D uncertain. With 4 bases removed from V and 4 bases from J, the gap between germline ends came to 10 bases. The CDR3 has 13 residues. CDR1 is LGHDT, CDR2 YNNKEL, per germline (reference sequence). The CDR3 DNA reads TGTGCCAGCAGCCGCAGCGCGTCAGAGACCCAGTACTTC. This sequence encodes CASSRSASETQYF.

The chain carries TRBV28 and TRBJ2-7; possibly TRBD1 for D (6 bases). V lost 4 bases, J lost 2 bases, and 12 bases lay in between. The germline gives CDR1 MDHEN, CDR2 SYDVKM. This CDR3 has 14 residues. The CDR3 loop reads CASSSQGPAYEQYV. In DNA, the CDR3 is TGTGCCAGCAGTTCCCAGGGGCCGGCCTACGAGCAGTACGTC.

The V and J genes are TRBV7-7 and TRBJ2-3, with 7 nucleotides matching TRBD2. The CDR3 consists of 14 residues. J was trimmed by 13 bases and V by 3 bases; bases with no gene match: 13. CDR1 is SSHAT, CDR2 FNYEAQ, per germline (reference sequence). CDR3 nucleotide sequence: TGTGCCAGCAGCTTGGCCGACACCGGGACTATCAAGTATTTT. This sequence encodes CASSLADTGTIKYF.

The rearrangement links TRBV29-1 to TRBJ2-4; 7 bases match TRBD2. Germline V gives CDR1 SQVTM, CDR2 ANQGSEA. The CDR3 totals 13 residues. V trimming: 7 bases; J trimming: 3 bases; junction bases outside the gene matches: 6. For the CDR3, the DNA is TGCAGCGGGGGGGAGGGCAACAAAAACATTCAGTACTTC. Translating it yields CSGGEGNKNIQYF.

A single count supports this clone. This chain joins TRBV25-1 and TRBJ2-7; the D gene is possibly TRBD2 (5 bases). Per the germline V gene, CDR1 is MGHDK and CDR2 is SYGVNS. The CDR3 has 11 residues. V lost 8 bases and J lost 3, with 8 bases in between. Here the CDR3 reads CASDGGYEQYV. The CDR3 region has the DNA TGTGCCAGCGACGGAGGCTACGAGCAGTACGTC.

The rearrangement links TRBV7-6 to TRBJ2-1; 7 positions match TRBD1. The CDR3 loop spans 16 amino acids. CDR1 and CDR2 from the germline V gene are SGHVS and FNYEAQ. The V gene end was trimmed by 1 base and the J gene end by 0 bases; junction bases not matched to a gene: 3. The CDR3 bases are TGTGCCAGCAGCTTAGGACAGGGTTCCTCCTACAATGAGCAGTTCTTC. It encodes CASSLGQGSSYNEQFF.

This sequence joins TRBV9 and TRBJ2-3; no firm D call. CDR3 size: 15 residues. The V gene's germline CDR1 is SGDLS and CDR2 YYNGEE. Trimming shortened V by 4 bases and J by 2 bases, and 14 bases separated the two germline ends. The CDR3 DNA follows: TGTGCCAGCAGCTTAGGCGCCCAACTCACAGATACGCAGTATTTT. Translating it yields CASSLGAQLTDTQYF.

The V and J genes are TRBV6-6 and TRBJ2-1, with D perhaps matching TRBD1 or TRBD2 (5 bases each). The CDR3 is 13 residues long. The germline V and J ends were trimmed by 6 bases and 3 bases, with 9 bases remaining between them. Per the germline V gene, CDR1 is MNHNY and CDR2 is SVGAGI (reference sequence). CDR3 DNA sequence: TGTGCCAGCAGGGGACGGAACTACAATGAGCAGTTCTTC. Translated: CASRGRNYNEQFF.